The next 7 T cell receptor beta chains were all read from a single sample in a study of CD8 T cells in Susac syndrome. RNA amounts of about 0.5 to 1 ug underwent reverse transcription with random hexamers. TCRdb analysed the immunoSEQ multiplex PCR reads with MiXCR anew, one entry per CDR3 protein. The sample shows 300,000 or so distinct CDR3 sequences, about 91% of them seen only once. Material for sequencing was CD4+ T cells from PBMCs. Receptors were obtained from a human donor with multiple sclerosis.

The CDR3 nucleotides read TGTGCCTGGAGCCTCAGGGGCACAGATACGCAGTATTTT. It specifies CAWSLRGTDTQYF. The chain carries TRBV30 and TRBJ2-3, with D possibly matching TRBD1 (5 bases). The V end was cut by 3 bases, the J end by 1 base, with 8 bases between. This CDR3 comprises 13 residues. Per germline, CDR1 GTSNPN and CDR2 SVGIG (reference sequence).

The chain couples TRBV28 to TRBJ2-2, with 10 bases identical to TRBD1. Germline V lookup: CDR1 MDHEN, CDR2 SYDVKM. This CDR3 is built from 18 residues. V shed 3 bases, J shed 7 bases, and the junction held 14 bases outside the gene matches. DNA of the CDR3: TGTGCCAGCAGTTTCGGGGGATTAGACAGGGGGCGTTTCGGGGAGCTGTTTTTT. Its translation is CASSFGGLDRGRFGELFF. Supplemented by reference TRBV28 and TRBJ2-2, the full variable domain reads DVKVTQSSRYLVKRTGEKVFLECVQDMDHENMFWYRQDPGLGLRLIYFSYDVKMKEKGDIPEGYSVSREKKERFSLILESASTNQTSMYLCASSFGGLDRGRFGELFFGEGSRLTVL.

This chain uses TRBV29-1 with TRBJ1-1; D is uncertain. Germline lookup yields CDR1 SQVTM and CDR2 ANQGSEA. Trimming took 7 bases from V and 7 from J, leaving 19 bases between them. CDR3 length: 13 amino acids. CDR3 coding DNA: TGCAGCGCCGGGTACCGACCCAGACGTGAAGCTTTCTTT. This gives the protein CSAGYRPRREAFF.

V usage is TRBV2 and J usage is TRBJ2-1; D unresolved. V dropped 10 bases and J dropped 6 bases, with 16 bases sitting between them. This CDR3 has 13 amino acids. Germline-derived CDR1 and CDR2 are SNHLY and FYNNEI. DNA of the CDR3: TGTGCCACCACCCTCCTTGGGTTCAATGAGCAGTTCTTC. It encodes CATTLLGFNEQFF.

The V call is TRBV27, the J call TRBJ2-7; perhaps D is TRBD1 or TRBD2 (5 bases each). The CDR3 has 17 residues. Germline V gene data show CDR1 as MNHEY and CDR2 as SMNVEV (reference sequence). V was pared by 3 bases and J by 2 bases, with 20 bases between. CDR3 amino acids: CASSFVSGTPVPYEQYF. The CDR3, as DNA: TGTGCCAGCAGTTTCGTATCCGGGACGCCCGTGCCCTACGAGCAGTACTTC.

V gene TRBV5-1 combines with J gene TRBJ2-1; 11 bases line up with TRBD2. V gave up 4 bases and J gave up 5 bases; unmatched junction bases: 8. The CDR3 covers 16 residues. The V gene's germline CDR1 is SGHRS and CDR2 YFSETQ. CDR3 nucleotide sequence: TGCGCCAGCAGCCCCCTGACTAGCGGGGTAAACAATGAGCAGTTCTTC. Its translation is CASSPLTSGVNNEQFF.

This clonotype was seen only a few times. J is TRBJ1-1 and V is TRBV5-6; D is uncertain. The CDR3 is 13 amino acids. The germline gives CDR1 SGHDT, CDR2 YYEEEE. V was trimmed by 4 bases and J by 1 base, leaving 8 bases between them. DNA of the CDR3: TGTGCCAGCAGCCCCCGGGCGAACACTGAAGCTTTCTTT. Encoded protein: CASSPRANTEAFF.